This T cell receptor beta chain originates from a study of shared clonotypes between healthy human individuals. General study points: It was observed that roughly 5% of naive CD4 clonotypes were shared across a few donors.

The junction had 2 bases not matched to a gene; V was cut back by 4 bases and J by 4 bases. The CDR3 extends over 15 amino acids. CDR1 and CDR2 from the germline V gene are SGHAT and FQNNGV. The split of CD4+ cells yielded CD45RA+ naive and CD45RA-negative memory subsets. The assay ran at deep level. Here immunoSEQ multiplex PCR was the method, and the copy in TCRdb shows in-frame clones only, minus some. The sample shows 330,000 or so clones, less than 85% of them seen only once. This clone has more than one count but fewer than ten. As yet, its antigen is unknown. The sequenced material came from memory CD4+ T cells sorted from blood. Subset reported: CD45RA-negative fraction. The clonotype originates from a man younger than 40 in good health. The chain links TRBV11-2 to TRBJ2-6, with TRBD1 matching over 9 bases. The DNA of the CDR3 is TGTGCCAGCAGCTGGGACAGGGCCGGGGCCAACGTCCTGACTTTC. This translates into CASSWDRAGANVLTF.